One sample yielded the 28 T cell receptor beta chains listed below, sequenced in a study of cytomegalovirus exposure and HLA in healthy donors. The table came from immunoSEQ multiplex PCR; TCRdb's copy has only in-frame clones and leaves some out. This table has roughly 250,000 clones, nearly 90% appearing once. Material: PBMCs. All receptors come from a woman younger than 35 in good health and CMV-seronegative.

The chain uses TRBV10-3 and TRBJ2-3; the match to TRBD2 covers 14 bases. The germline gives CDR1 ENHRY, CDR2 SYGVKD. The V segment lost 2 bases and the J segment 4 bases; nucleotides outside the gene matches: 14. This CDR3 comprises 20 residues. CDR3 nucleotide sequence: TGTGCCATCAGTGAGCGGCGACTAGCGGGGGGGCCAAGGAAGGCAGATACGCAGTATTTT. Its translation: CAISERRLAGGPRKADTQYF.

This clone is a singleton in its sample. The chain couples TRBV5-1 to TRBJ1-2; unclear D gene. Germline CDR1 and CDR2: SGHRS and YFSETQ. Trimming removed 0 bases at V and 7 bases at J, with 7 bases between. This CDR3 contains 12 residues. CDR3 DNA: TGCGCCAGCAGCTTGGATTTTCGTGGCTACACCTTC. It specifies CASSLDFRGYTF.

Here the CDR3 reads CASKSVPSRTGELFF. The DNA of the CDR3 is TGTGCCAGCAAATCAGTCCCCTCGAGGACCGGGGAGCTGTTTTTT. The gene calls are TRBV27 and TRBJ2-2; D is uncertain. The CDR3 totals 15 residues. Germline V lookup: CDR1 MNHEY, CDR2 SMNVEV (reference sequence). Trimming removed 7 bases from V and 5 bases from J, with 17 bases in between.

Only one count was recorded for this clone. The chain combines TRBV7-9 with TRBJ1-1, with 8 bases that match TRBD1. CDR1 is SEHNR, CDR2 FQNEAQ, per germline (reference sequence). The CDR3 covers 15 residues. Losses at the gene ends were 6 bases for V and 0 bases for J; bases not matched to a gene: 6. Here the CDR3 reads CASSPGTGLNTEAFF. As DNA, the CDR3 is TGTGCCAGCAGTCCCGGGACAGGCTTGAACACTGAAGCTTTCTTT. The variable domain in full, completed from reference TRBV7-9 and TRBJ1-1, reads DTGVSQNPRHKITKRGQNVTFRCDPISEHNRLYWYRQTLGQGPEFLTYFQNEAQLEKSRLLSDRFSAERPKGSFSTLEIQRTEQGDSAMYLCASSPGTGLNTEAFFGQGTRLTVV.

This rearrangement joins TRBV5-1 to TRBJ2-1, with 8 nucleotides matching TRBD2. V shed 5 bases, J shed 0 bases, and the junction held 4 bases outside the gene matches. In germline, CDR1 is SGHRS, CDR2 YFSETQ. This CDR3 is built from 15 residues. The CDR3 loop is CASRPRGGSYNEQFF. CDR3 DNA: TGCGCCAGCAGGCCCCGGGGGGGCTCCTACAATGAGCAGTTCTTC.

The chain uses TRBV5-6 and TRBJ2-5, with 12 bases identical to TRBD2. The CDR3 is 17 amino acids. Germline V gene lookup returns CDR1 SGHDT and CDR2 YYEEEE. J was trimmed by 5 bases and V by 0 bases; bases with no gene match: 8. As DNA, the CDR3 is TGTGCCAGCAGCTTGGACGCTAGCGGGGGGGCCTCTGAGACCCAGTACTTC. Its protein is CASSLDASGGASETQYF.

The V gene is TRBV7-2, the J gene TRBJ1-1, with D unresolved. This CDR3 spans 16 amino acids. Germline values: CDR1 SGHTA, CDR2 FQGNSA. Trimming removed 3 bases at V and 4 bases at J, with 18 bases between. The CDR3 protein is CASSLEVFLSGTEAFF. Written as DNA, the CDR3 is TGTGCCAGCAGCTTGGAGGTCTTCCTCTCGGGCACTGAAGCTTTCTTT.

V is TRBV6-6 and J is TRBJ1-5; D is perhaps TRBD1 (5 bases). V lost 0 bases to trimming and J lost 2 bases, with 11 bases between them. CDR1 and CDR2 (germline): MNHNY, SVGAGI (reference sequence). The CDR3 sequence is 16 residues long. The DNA of the CDR3 is TGTGCCAGCAGTTACTCGGGTCAGGGCGGCAATCAGCCCCAGCATTTT. This codes for CASSYSGQGGNQPQHF.

The V and J genes are TRBV28 and TRBJ2-1; D unclear. CDR1 MDHEN and CDR2 SYDVKM come from the germline V gene. This CDR3 is 16 amino acids long. V was clipped by 6 bases and J by 1 base, with 16 bases between them. The CDR3 here is CASSSGSAKSYNEQFF. CDR3 bases: TGTGCCAGCAGCTCCGGGTCTGCCAAATCCTACAATGAGCAGTTCTTC.

J is TRBJ1-6 and V is TRBV6-5, with TRBD1 matching over 9 bases. Germline CDR1 is MNHEY and CDR2 is SVGAGI. The J segment lost 10 bases and the V segment lost 4 bases, leaving 11 bases of the junction unmatched. The CDR3 spans 16 residues. The CDR3 DNA reads as TGTGCCAGCAGTTTTTGGTCGGACAGGGGTGACTCACCCCTCCACTTT. It is translated as CASSFWSDRGDSPLHF.

This rearrangement joins TRBV7-8 to TRBJ2-5, with TRBD2 identical over 7 bases. This CDR3 region has 12 residues. The germline V gene encodes CDR1 SGHVS and CDR2 FQNEAQ. V was pared by 6 bases and J by 4 bases, with 2 bases of the junction left unmatched. As DNA, the CDR3 is TGTGCCAGCAGTCGGGGGGTAGAGACCCAGTACTTC. Encoded protein: CASSRGVETQYF.

The V call is TRBV7-9, the J call TRBJ2-2; D not certain. The CDR3 has 13 amino acids. The germline V gene has CDR1 SEHNR and CDR2 FQNEAQ (reference sequence). Trimming left V 2 bases short and J 4 bases short, with 5 bases between. The CDR3 DNA sequence: TGTGCCAGCAGCTTACCGAGCACCGGGGAGCTGTTTTTT. It specifies CASSLPSTGELFF.

The chain couples TRBV10-3 to TRBJ1-4, with no clear D. The CDR3 is 13 amino acids. V was shortened by 2 bases and J by 4 bases, with 5 bases between the two germline ends. Germline values: CDR1 ENHRY, CDR2 SYGVKD. CDR3 residues: CAISEGSNEKLFF. CDR3 sequence (DNA): TGTGCCATCAGTGAGGGCAGTAATGAAAAACTGTTTTTT.

This chain links TRBV5-4 with TRBJ1-2; TRBD1 agrees at 7 bases. CDR3 length: 14 amino acids. CDR1 is SGHNT and CDR2 is YYREEE in the germline V gene (reference sequence). V gave up 0 bases and J gave up 8 bases; unmatched junction bases: 7. The DNA of the CDR3 is TGTGCCAGCAGCTTGGGTGGAGGGGGCGAAGGCTACACCTTC. This encodes CASSLGGGGEGYTF. Full variable domain (outside the CDR3, taken from reference TRBV5-4 and TRBJ1-2): ETGVTQSPTHLIKTRGQQVTLRCSSQSGHNTVSWYQQALGQGPQFIFQYYREEENGRGNFPPRFSGLQFPNYSSELNVNALELDDSALYLCASSLGGGGEGYTFGSGTRLTVV.

The chain links TRBV7-2 to TRBJ1-1; D perhaps matches TRBD1 (6 bases). CDR1 and CDR2 from the germline V gene are SGHTA and FQGNSA. Trimming removed 5 bases from V and 4 bases from J, with 14 bases in between. This CDR3 is built from 14 residues. The CDR3: CASSPWTEGTEAFF. The CDR3 coding sequence is TGTGCCAGCAGCCCTTGGACAGAGGGCACTGAAGCTTTCTTT.

The chain couples TRBV28 to TRBJ1-5; 7 nucleotides line up with TRBD1. The CDR3 contains 17 residues. The germline V gene has CDR1 MDHEN and CDR2 SYDVKM. J lost 0 bases, V lost 9 bases, and 14 bases had no gene match. CDR3 nucleotide sequence: TGTGCCAGTGTCGGGACAGCGCTATCATATAGCAATCAGCCCCAGCATTTT. It codes for CASVGTALSYSNQPQHF.

The V gene is TRBV7-2, the J gene TRBJ2-3; 8 nucleotides agree with TRBD2. V lost 3 bases, J lost 0 bases, and 14 bases stayed unmatched. Germline V gives CDR1 SGHTA, CDR2 FQGNSA. The length of the CDR3 is 19 residues. Written as DNA, the CDR3 is TGTGCCAGCAGCTTCATTCTTCTCGTCGCGGGGGGTAGCACAGATACGCAGTATTTT. This encodes CASSFILLVAGGSTDTQYF.

The chain is built from TRBV11-2 and TRBJ2-7; 7 bases agree with TRBD1. The V segment lost 5 bases and the J segment 2 bases; nucleotides outside the gene matches: 9. Germline V lookup: CDR1 SGHAT, CDR2 FQNNGV. The CDR3 spans 15 residues. The CDR3 bases are TGTGCCAGCAGCGTGACAGGGCTTGAAACCTACGAGCAGTACTTC. It specifies CASSVTGLETYEQYF.

This clone was counted once. The chain has TRBV28 and TRBJ1-1; possibly TRBD1 for D (5 bases). The CDR3 runs to 14 residues. Per the germline V gene, CDR1 is MDHEN and CDR2 is SYDVKM. V lost 3 bases and J 6 bases, leaving 14 bases between the germline ends. DNA of the CDR3: TGTGCCAGCAGTTTTACGCAGGGCTACGCTGAAGCTTTCTTT. It encodes CASSFTQGYAEAFF. The full variable domain, rest sourced from reference TRBV28 and TRBJ1-1, is DVKVTQSSRYLVKRTGEKVFLECVQDMDHENMFWYRQDPGLGLRLIYFSYDVKMKEKGDIPEGYSVSREKKERFSLILESASTNQTSMYLCASSFTQGYAEAFFGQGTRLTVV.

This chain links TRBV2 with TRBJ2-3; possible D gene TRBD1, 6 bases. With 7 bases removed from V and 3 bases from J, the gap between germline ends came to 11 bases. The CDR3 has 13 residues. Germline CDR1 reads SNHLY; CDR2 reads FYNNEI. The CDR3 bases are TGTGCCAGCAAGGGCAGGGGAACAGATACGCAGTATTTT. Encoded protein: CASKGRGTDTQYF.

The genes are TRBV5-4 and TRBJ1-2; tentative D call: TRBD1 (6 bases). Between the trimmed V and J ends, which lost 4 bases and 8 bases, there was a span of 18 bases. The CDR3 spans 14 residues. The V gene's germline CDR1 is SGHNT and CDR2 YYREEE (reference sequence). This CDR3 is CASSIRLGTLGYTF. Written as DNA, the CDR3 is TGTGCCAGCAGCATCCGCCTCGGGACACTCGGCTACACCTTC.

The genes are TRBV29-1 and TRBJ2-7; D is perhaps TRBD1 (5 bases). With 4 bases removed from V and 5 bases from J, the gap between germline ends came to 12 bases. Per the germline V gene, CDR1 is SQVTM and CDR2 is ANQGSEA. The CDR3 length is 12 residues. Written as DNA, the CDR3 is TGCAGCGTTGCGTCAGGGTCTAACGAGCAGTACTTC. Its translation: CSVASGSNEQYF.

The chain uses TRBV6-5 and TRBJ2-1; 7 nucleotides agree with TRBD2. V shed 3 bases and J 5 bases; nucleotides not matched to a gene: 10. CDR1 and CDR2 from the germline V gene are MNHEY and SVGAGI. This CDR3 is 16 amino acids long. CDR3: CASSYVVGGEDNEQFF. In DNA form, the CDR3 reads TGTGCCAGCAGTTATGTCGTTGGGGGGGAGGACAATGAGCAGTTCTTC.

The chain carries TRBV7-9 and TRBJ2-5; 9 bases map to TRBD2. Germline trimming cut 3 bases from V and 2 bases from J; bases unmatched to any gene: 1. The germline V gene has CDR1 SEHNR and CDR2 FQNEAQ (reference sequence). The CDR3 sequence is 14 residues long. This chain's CDR3 is CASSFSGGQETQYF. The CDR3 DNA follows: TGTGCCAGCAGCTTTAGCGGGGGACAAGAGACCCAGTACTTC.

This chain uses TRBV9 with TRBJ1-6; D is undetermined. Germline V gene sequence: CDR1 SGDLS, CDR2 YYNGEE. V was cut by 0 bases and J by 7 bases, with 11 bases left in between. This CDR3 has 15 residues. CDR3 DNA sequence: TGTGCCAGCAGCGTAGAAACAGCGGTGAATTCACCCCTCCACTTT. This codes for CASSVETAVNSPLHF.

The chain combines TRBV10-1 with TRBJ1-1; D is ambiguous. Germline CDR1 WNHNN, CDR2 SYGVQD (reference sequence). The length of the CDR3 is 14 residues. The V gene lost 4 bases and the J gene lost 1 base, with 10 bases spanning the gap. The DNA for the CDR3 is TGCGCCAGCAGTGCCCCAGGCCCGAACACTGAAGCTTTCTTT. It translates to CASSAPGPNTEAFF.

With respect to this clone: One end of the junction varies from germline; a read error may be responsible. The V gene is TRBV2, the J gene TRBJ1-2, with a tentative D call TRBD1 (5 bases). The CDR3 loop spans 12 amino acids. Germline V gene data show CDR1 as SNHLY and CDR2 as FYNNEI. The CDR3 is CASREDSYGYTF. DNA of the CDR3: TGTGCCAGCAGGGAAGACAGCTATGGCTACACCTTC.

V usage is TRBV28 and J usage is TRBJ1-1, with 7 bases aligning to TRBD1. Trimming cost V 7 bases and J 4 bases; bases outside gene matches: 6. CDR1 is MDHEN, CDR2 SYDVKM, per germline. The CDR3 sequence is 13 residues long. CDR3 sequence reads: CASNRGRGTEAFF. The CDR3 DNA is TGTGCCAGCAACAGGGGTAGGGGCACTGAAGCTTTCTTT.